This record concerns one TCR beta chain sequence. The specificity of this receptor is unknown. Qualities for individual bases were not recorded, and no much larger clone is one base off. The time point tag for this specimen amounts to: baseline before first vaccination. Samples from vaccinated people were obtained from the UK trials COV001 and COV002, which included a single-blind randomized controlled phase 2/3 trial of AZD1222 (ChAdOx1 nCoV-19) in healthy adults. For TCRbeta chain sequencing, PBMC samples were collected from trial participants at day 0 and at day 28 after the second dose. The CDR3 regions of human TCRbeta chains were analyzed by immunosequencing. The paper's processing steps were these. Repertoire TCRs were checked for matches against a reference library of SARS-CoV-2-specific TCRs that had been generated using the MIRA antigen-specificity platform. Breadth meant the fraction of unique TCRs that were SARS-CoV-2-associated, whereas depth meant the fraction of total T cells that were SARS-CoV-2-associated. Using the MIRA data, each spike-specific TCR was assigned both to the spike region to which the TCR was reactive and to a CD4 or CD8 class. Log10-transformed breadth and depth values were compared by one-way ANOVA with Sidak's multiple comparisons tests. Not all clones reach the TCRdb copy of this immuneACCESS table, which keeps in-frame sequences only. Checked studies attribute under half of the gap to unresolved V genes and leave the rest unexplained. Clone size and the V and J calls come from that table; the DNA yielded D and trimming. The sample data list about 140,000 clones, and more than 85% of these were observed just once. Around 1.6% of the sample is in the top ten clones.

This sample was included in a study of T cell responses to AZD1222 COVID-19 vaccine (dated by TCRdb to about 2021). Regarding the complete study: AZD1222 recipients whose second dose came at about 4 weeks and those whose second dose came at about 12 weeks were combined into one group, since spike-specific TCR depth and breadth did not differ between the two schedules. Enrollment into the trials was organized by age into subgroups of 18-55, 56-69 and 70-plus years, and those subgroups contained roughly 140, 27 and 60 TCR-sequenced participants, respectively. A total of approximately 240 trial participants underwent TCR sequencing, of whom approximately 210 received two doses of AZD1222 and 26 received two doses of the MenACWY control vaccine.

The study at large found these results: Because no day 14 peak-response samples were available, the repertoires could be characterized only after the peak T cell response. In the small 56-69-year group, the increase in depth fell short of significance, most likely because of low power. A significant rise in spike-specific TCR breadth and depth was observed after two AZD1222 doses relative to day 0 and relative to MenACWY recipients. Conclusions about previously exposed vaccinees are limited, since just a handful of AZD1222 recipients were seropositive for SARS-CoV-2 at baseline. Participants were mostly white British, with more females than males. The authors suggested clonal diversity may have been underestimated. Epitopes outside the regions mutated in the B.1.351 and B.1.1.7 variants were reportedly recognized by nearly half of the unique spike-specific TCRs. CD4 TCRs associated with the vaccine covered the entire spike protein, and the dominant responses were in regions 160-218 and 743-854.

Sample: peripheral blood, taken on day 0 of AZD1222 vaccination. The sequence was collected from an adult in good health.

CDR3 sequence: CASSEATQAPIGYTF. In nucleotides, the sequence is TGTGCCAGCAGTGAAGCTACTCAGGCTCCGATCGGCTACACCTTC. In this chain, TRBV25-1 is recombined with TRBJ1-2; no D gene can be assigned with confidence. The germline V gene yields MGHDK for CDR1 and SYGVNS for CDR2. Inclusive of the bounding cysteine and phenylalanine, the CDR3 is 15 residues long. The kept DNA is CDR3 alone, 45 bases in frame from the first base. V is pared back by 2 bases and J by 8 bases, with 18 bases lying between the germline termini.